Below, 22 T cell receptor beta chains from the same sample are listed, as sequenced in a study of blood T cell repertoires in COVID-19. Sequencing used immunoSEQ multiplex PCR; TCRdb keeps in-frame clones, though not all of them. The sample carries 200,000 to 250,000 clones, 90% recorded once. The material sequenced was PBMCs or T cells enriched from blood (not recorded which). The receptor source for this set is a man aged 25-45 years who had been exposed to COVID-19.

V usage is TRBV3-1 (or the pseudogene TRBV3-2) and J usage is TRBJ2-7; a possible D gene is TRBD2 (6 bases). The CDR3 contains 17 residues. Germline V CDR1 and CDR2: LGHDT, YNNKEL (reference sequence). With 0 bases removed from V and 2 bases from J, the gap between germline ends came to 17 bases. In nucleotides, the CDR3 is TGTGCCAGCAGCCAAGAGAGCGGTGGCGGGGTGGCCTACGAGCAGTACTTC. Protein sequence: CASSQESGGGVAYEQYF.

The chain joins TRBV28 to TRBJ1-4; 11 bases match TRBD1. V lost 6 bases, J lost 7 bases, and 7 bases stayed unmatched. The CDR3 is made up of 15 amino acids. CDR1 is MDHEN, CDR2 SYDVKM, per germline. The CDR3 DNA reads as TGTGCCAGCAGGATACCGGGACAGGGGGTTGAAAAACTGTTTTTT. Translated, it gives CASRIPGQGVEKLFF.

The rearrangement uses TRBV21-1 and TRBJ2-7; no DNA check was done on the table's D call, TRBD2. TRBV21-1 is a recognized pseudogene. The CDR3 has 12 amino acids. The CDR3, as DNA: TGTGCCAGCATCTCCGGGGGGGCCAGGCAGTACTTC. Translating it yields CASISGGARQYF.

The chain combines TRBV15 with TRBJ1-6; no definite D call. Per germline, CDR1 LNHNV and CDR2 YYDKDF (reference sequence). V was trimmed by 1 base and J by 7 bases, leaving 17 bases between them. CDR3 length: 17 residues. The CDR3, as DNA: TGTGCCACCAGCAGAGCGACTGACCTGGTTGGAAATTCACCCCTCCACTTT. Its protein is CATSRATDLVGNSPLHF.

This sequence joins TRBV5-6 and TRBJ1-2; D not resolved. The V gene lost 0 bases and the J gene lost 6 bases, with 12 bases spanning the gap. CDR1 and CDR2 from the germline V gene are SGHDT and YYEEEE. This CDR3 has 14 residues. The CDR3 DNA sequence: TGTGCCAGCAGCTTGGGCCACTTCCTTCATGGCTACACCTTC. The encoded protein is CASSLGHFLHGYTF.

The chain links TRBV5-1 to TRBJ1-2, with D unclear. Deletions cut 0 bases from V and 8 bases from J, with 17 bases between. The CDR3 extends over 15 amino acids. The V gene's germline CDR1 is SGHRS and CDR2 YFSETQ. The CDR3 sequence: CASSLDQVTGNGYTF. The CDR3 coding sequence is TGCGCCAGCAGCTTGGATCAGGTGACGGGGAACGGCTACACCTTC.

This chain links TRBV28 with TRBJ1-2; D possibly corresponds to TRBD1 (6 bases). CDR1 and CDR2 from the germline V gene are MDHEN and SYDVKM. The CDR3 runs 15 residues. V lost 5 bases to trimming and J lost 8 bases, with 21 bases between them. The CDR3 DNA is TGTGCCAGCAGTCTCGGGACACAAGTCTGGGGGGGCTACACCTTC. Its protein product is CASSLGTQVWGGYTF.

This chain uses TRBV21-1 with TRBJ2-5; TRBD1, the table's D call, was not compared with the DNA. TRBV21-1 is a recognized pseudogene. There are 14 residues in the CDR3. Written as DNA, the CDR3 is TGTGCCAGCAGGGGGCAAGAAACGGGAGAGACCCAGTACTTC. This gives the protein CASRGQETGETQYF.

The chain is built from TRBV7-8 and TRBJ2-7; TRBD2 aligns across 8 bases. The V gene end was trimmed by 1 base and the J gene end by 4 bases; junction bases not matched to a gene: 3. Per the germline V gene, CDR1 is SGHVS and CDR2 is FQNEAQ. The length of the CDR3 is 14 residues. In DNA, the CDR3 is TGTGCCAGCAGCTTAGAACTAGCGGTTTACGAGCAGTACTTC. This translates into CASSLELAVYEQYF.

The chain combines TRBV6-5 with TRBJ2-1; TRBD1 agrees at 9 bases. The CDR3 is 15 amino acids. CDR1 and CDR2 (germline): MNHEY, SVGAGI. V shed 10 bases and J 6 bases; nucleotides not matched to a gene: 13. The CDR3 bases are TGTGCCACCGGAAAAGACGGGACAGGGTCCAATGAGCAGTTCTTC. Translation: CATGKDGTGSNEQFF.

The chain links TRBV4-2 to TRBJ2-3, with D possibly matching TRBD2 (5 bases). The CDR3 is 15 residues long. Trimming removed 3 bases from V and 1 base from J, with 11 bases in between. Germline CDR1 and CDR2: LGHNA and YNFKEQ. This CDR3 is CASSQAGVRTDTQYF. The CDR3 DNA reads as TGTGCCAGCAGCCAGGCCGGGGTTCGCACAGATACGCAGTATTTT.

The rearrangement joins TRBV6-2 or TRBV6-3 to TRBJ2-5, with TRBD1 matching over 10 bases. This CDR3 has 19 amino acids. V lost 5 bases to trimming and J lost 4 bases; unmatched junction nucleotides: 19. CDR1 is MNHEY, CDR2 SVGEGT, per germline. CDR3 in DNA: TGTGCCAGCAGTCGTGGAACGTCGACAGGGGGCTTGAGGAGAGAGACCCAGTACTTC. This sequence encodes CASSRGTSTGGLRRETQYF.

This chain uses TRBV5-1 with TRBJ2-2, with TRBD2 matching 9 bases. The CDR3 has 15 amino acids. Trimming took 0 bases from V and 5 from J; bases not matched to a gene: 2. The germline gives CDR1 SGHRS, CDR2 YFSETQ. The CDR3 DNA reads as TGCGCCAGCAGCTTGGGACTAGCGGTAACCGGGGAGCTGTTTTTT. It translates to CASSLGLAVTGELFF.

V and J are TRBV30 and TRBJ1-4, with 12 bases aligning to TRBD1. CDR3 length: 15 residues. Germline V CDR1 and CDR2: GTSNPN, SVGIG (reference sequence). The trim removed 6 bases at V and 10 bases at J, leaving 12 bases unmatched. The CDR3 coding sequence is TGTGCCTGCTTCTCGGTGGGACAGGGGGCAGGAAAACTGTTTTTT. This gives the protein CACFSVGQGAGKLFF.

V usage is TRBV5-1 and J usage is TRBJ2-5; 7 nucleotides match TRBD1. There are 14 residues in the CDR3. CDR1 and CDR2 from the germline V gene are SGHRS and YFSETQ. V gave up 7 bases and J gave up 5 bases; unmatched junction bases: 11. CDR3 in DNA: TGCGCCAGCGGTCTACAGGGGCGGTCGGAGACCCAGTACTTC. It specifies CASGLQGRSETQYF.

CDR3 bases: TGTGCTAGTGGTTTGGTACTCCTGAGCAGGACTGAAGCTTTCTTT. Translating it yields CASGLVLLSRTEAFF. The V gene is TRBV12-5, the J gene TRBJ1-1; the D is unclear. Trimming took off 0 bases at V and 5 bases at J, with 13 bases between the two ends. The CDR3 contains 15 residues. From germline, CDR1 is LGHNT and CDR2 FRNRAP.

The chain combines TRBV5-6 with TRBJ2-5, with 13 bases matching TRBD2. This CDR3 region has 16 residues. V shed 1 base, J shed 1 base, and the junction held 1 base outside the gene matches. CDR1 and CDR2 from the germline V gene are SGHDT and YYEEEE. CDR3 in DNA: TGTGCCAGCAGCTTGAGGACTAGCGGGGGCCAAGAGACCCAGTACTTC. It codes for CASSLRTSGGQETQYF.

The genes are TRBV6-9 and TRBJ1-5; TRBD1 is a possible D gene (6 bases). This CDR3 is built from 14 residues. Trimming took off 7 bases at V and 5 bases at J, with 15 bases between the two ends. The germline V gene encodes CDR1 MNHGY and CDR2 SVAAGI. The CDR3 nucleotides read TGTGCCAGCAATCGGCATTCAGGGGATCAGCCCCAGCATTTT. Translated: CASNRHSGDQPQHF.

This chain connects TRBV21-1 to TRBJ2-3; no check of the table's D call, TRBD2, against the DNA was made. TRBV21-1 is an annotated pseudogene. This CDR3 region has 16 residues. The CDR3 DNA is TGTGCCAGCAGCAATAGCGGGGTCGATTGCACAGATACGCAGTATTTT. Translating gives CASSNSGVDCTDTQYF.

V usage is TRBV18 and J usage is TRBJ1-5, with TRBD1 matching over 8 bases. J was trimmed by 4 bases and V by 3 bases; bases with no gene match: 5. Germline loops: CDR1 KGHSH, CDR2 LQKENI. This CDR3 spans 15 amino acids. CDR3 protein: CASSPRTGFNQPQHF. The CDR3 nucleotides read TGTGCCAGCTCACCGAGGACAGGGTTTAATCAGCCCCAGCATTTT.

The genes are TRBV2 and TRBJ1-2; 8 nucleotides match TRBD1. This CDR3 region has 14 residues. Trimming removed 5 bases from V and 4 bases from J; junction bases left unmatched: 6. In germline, CDR1 is SNHLY, CDR2 FYNNEI. The CDR3 coding sequence is TGTGCCAGCAGTACCGGGACAGGCATCTATGGCTACACCTTC. Translated: CASSTGTGIYGYTF.

This sequence joins TRBV30 and TRBJ1-5; D may be TRBD1 (5 bases). The CDR3 loop spans 13 amino acids. Germline V lookup: CDR1 GTSNPN, CDR2 SVGIG (reference sequence). V was trimmed by 4 bases and J by 3 bases, leaving 10 bases between them. The CDR3: CAWNRGDNQPQHF. CDR3 in DNA: TGTGCCTGGAATCGGGGGGACAATCAGCCCCAGCATTTT.